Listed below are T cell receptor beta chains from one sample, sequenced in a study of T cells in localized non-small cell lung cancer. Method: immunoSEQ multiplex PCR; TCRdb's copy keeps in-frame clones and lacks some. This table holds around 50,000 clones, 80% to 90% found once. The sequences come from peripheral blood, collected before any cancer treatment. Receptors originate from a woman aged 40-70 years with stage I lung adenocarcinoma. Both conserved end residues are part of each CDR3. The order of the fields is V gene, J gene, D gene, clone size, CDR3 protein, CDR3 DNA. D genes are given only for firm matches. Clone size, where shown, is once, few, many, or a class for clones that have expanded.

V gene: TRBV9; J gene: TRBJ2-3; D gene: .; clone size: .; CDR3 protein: CASSATVLITDTQYF; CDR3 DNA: TGTGCCAGCAGCGCGACAGTTTTAATCACAGATACGCAGTATTTT
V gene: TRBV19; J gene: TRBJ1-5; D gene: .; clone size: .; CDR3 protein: CASCAVWGGDFDQPQHF; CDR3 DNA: TGTGCCAGTTGCGCGGTATGGGGGGGCGATTTTGATCAGCCCCAGCATTTT
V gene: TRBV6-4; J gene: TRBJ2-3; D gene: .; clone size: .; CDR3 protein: CASSDLADTDTQYF; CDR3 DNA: TGTGCCAGCAGTGACTTGGCAGACACAGATACGCAGTATTTT
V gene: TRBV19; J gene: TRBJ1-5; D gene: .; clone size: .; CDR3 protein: CASIDVDGLEPQHF; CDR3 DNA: TGTGCCAGTATCGATGTGGACGGACTGGAGCCCCAGCATTTT
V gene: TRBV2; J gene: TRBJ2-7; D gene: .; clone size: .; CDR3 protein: CASSPDLGSTYEQYF; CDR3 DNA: TGTGCCAGCAGCCCCGACCTAGGATCGACCTACGAGCAGTACTTC
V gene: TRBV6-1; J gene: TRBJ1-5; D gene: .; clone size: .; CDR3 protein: CASSDGRYNQPQHF; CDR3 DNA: TGTGCCAGCAGTGACGGCCGGTATAATCAGCCCCAGCATTTT
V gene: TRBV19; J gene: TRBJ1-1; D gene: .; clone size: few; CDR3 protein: CASSPLRSGGGEAFF; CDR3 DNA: TGTGCCAGTAGTCCTCTTCGATCGGGCGGAGGTGAAGCTTTCTTT
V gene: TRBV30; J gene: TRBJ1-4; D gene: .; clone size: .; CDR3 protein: CAWSVLVNEKLFF; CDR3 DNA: TGTGCCTGGAGTGTACTCGTTAATGAAAAACTGTTTTTT
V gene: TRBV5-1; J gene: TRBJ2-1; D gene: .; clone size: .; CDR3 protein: CASSSLDSNEQFF; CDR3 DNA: TGCGCCAGCAGCTCCCTTGACAGCAATGAGCAGTTCTTC
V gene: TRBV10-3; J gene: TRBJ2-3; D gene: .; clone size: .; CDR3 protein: CAISDTAADTQYF; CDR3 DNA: TGTGCCATCAGTGATACCGCAGCAGATACGCAGTATTTT
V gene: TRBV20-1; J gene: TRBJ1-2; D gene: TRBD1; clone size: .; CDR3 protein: CSAGDRGGYTF; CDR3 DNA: TGCAGTGCTGGGGACAGGGGTGGCTACACCTTC
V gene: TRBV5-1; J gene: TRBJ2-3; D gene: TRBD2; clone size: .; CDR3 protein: CASSWGLAGTDTQYF; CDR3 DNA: TGCGCCAGCAGCTGGGGACTAGCGGGGACAGATACGCAGTATTTT
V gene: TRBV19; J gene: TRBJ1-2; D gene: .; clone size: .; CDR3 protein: CASSPRVIGNYGYTF; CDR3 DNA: TGTGCCAGTAGTCCCAGAGTGATAGGGAACTATGGCTACACCTTC
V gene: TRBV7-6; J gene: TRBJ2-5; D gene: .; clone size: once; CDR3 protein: CASSTLLSTRGRETQYF; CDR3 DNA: TGTGCCAGCAGCACCCTTCTTTCAACGAGGGGCCGGGAGACCCAGTACTTC
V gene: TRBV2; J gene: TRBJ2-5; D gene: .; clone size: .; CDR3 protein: CASSEGWETQYF; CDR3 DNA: TGTGCCAGCAGTGAAGGCTGGGAGACCCAGTACTTC